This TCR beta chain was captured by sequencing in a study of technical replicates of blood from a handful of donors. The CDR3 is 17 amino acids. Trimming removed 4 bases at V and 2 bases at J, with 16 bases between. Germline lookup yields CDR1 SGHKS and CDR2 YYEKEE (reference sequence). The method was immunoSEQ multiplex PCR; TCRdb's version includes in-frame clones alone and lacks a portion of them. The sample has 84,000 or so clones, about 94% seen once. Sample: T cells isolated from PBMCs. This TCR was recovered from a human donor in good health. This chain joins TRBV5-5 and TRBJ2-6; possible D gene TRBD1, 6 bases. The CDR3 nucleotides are TGTGCCAGCAGCGTAGGACAGTCTTTTCCTGGGGCCAACGTCCTGACTTTC. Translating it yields CASSVGQSFPGANVLTF.